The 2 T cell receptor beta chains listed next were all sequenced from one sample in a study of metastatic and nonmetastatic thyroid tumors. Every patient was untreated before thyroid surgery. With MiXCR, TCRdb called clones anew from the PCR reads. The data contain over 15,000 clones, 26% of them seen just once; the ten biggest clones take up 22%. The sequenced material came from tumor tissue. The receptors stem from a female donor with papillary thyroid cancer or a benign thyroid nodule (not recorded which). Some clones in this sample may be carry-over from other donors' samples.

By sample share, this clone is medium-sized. The CDR3 coding sequence is TGTGCCAGCAGTGAAGGCGGGGGGCTGAATGAGCAGTTCTTC. It specifies CASSEGGGLNEQFF. This chain joins TRBV2 and TRBJ2-1; TRBD2 agrees at 8 bases. The CDR3 runs to 14 residues. V shed 1 base, J shed 7 bases, and the junction held 3 bases outside the gene matches. Germline CDR1 reads SNHLY; CDR2 reads FYNNEI.

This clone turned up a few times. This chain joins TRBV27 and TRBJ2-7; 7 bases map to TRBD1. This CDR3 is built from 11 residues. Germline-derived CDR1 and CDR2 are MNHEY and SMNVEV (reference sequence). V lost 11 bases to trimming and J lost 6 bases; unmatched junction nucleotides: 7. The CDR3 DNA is TGTGCCGCATCCTCAGGGGGCGAGCAGTACTTC. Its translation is CAASSGGEQYF.